The subject of this entry is one T cell receptor beta chain. This clonotype was detected ten times or more. This clone's antigen is unknown. Per-base quality was not reported, and no clone a single base away is much larger than it. The sample is drawn from a study of regulatory T cells in long-lasting Graves disease (dated by TCRdb to the early 2020s). As for the study more broadly: In the newly diagnosed Graves' disease group, patients had been taking antithyroid drugs for less than 3 months. The study was registered as a clinical trial and conducted in China. This study used TCR sequencing and RNA sequencing of peripheral blood to compare persistent Graves' disease patients against newly diagnosed Graves' disease patients. A total of about 33 samples underwent TCR sequencing, from 13 patients with persistent Graves' disease and 20 or so patients with newly diagnosed Graves' disease. The study at large found these results: As a limitation, the authors acknowledged that the small sample size may reduce accuracy. Lower TCR Shannon entropy and fewer highly expanded clones were observed in persistent Graves' disease patients than in newly diagnosed patients, which suggested clonal expansion. Only the TCR beta chain was sequenced and analyzed. Persistent disease showed preferential use of TRBV28, TRBJ1-2 and TRBJ2-5, whereas newly diagnosed disease favored TRBV20-1 and TRBJ2-1. Persistent patients shared more public clonotypes among themselves (around 2,800) than newly diagnosed patients did (more than 950). The study examined only peripheral blood because the primary lesion, thyroid tissue, could not be accessed.

The library was obtained by multiplex PCR. For sequencing, an Illumina HiSeq 4000 was employed. CDR3 regions were amplified by Arm-PCR with iRepertoire HTBI primers to construct TCR beta libraries. Before sequencing, the PCR products underwent gel purification. Processing in the source paper ran as follows. Across samples, approximately 68 TRBV and roughly 15 TRBJ segments were identified and used for gene usage analysis of CDR3 amino acid clonotypes. COPE and FqMerger were used to merge filtered high-quality paired reads into contigs. BLAST was used to align contigs to the IMGT TRBV, TRBD and TRBJ reference genes, and CDR3 was defined following IMGT. Highly expanded clones were defined as clonotypes with a frequency above 0.1%. Shannon entropy served as the measure of repertoire diversity, while the Gini coefficient captured V-J evenness. A clonotype was considered public if more than one individual shared it. TCRdb ran its own pipeline on the public reads, namely fastp trimming at Q25 and MiXCR clone calling, and kept in-frame beta chains. Each CDR3 protein gets just one entry, which takes the most common genes and DNA from the rows behind it. V and J calls and clone size were set by TCRdb, not the authors. Here the sample has hundreds of thousands of distinct CDR3 sequences; approximately 16% occur a single time. 20% to 25% of the sample is held by the ten biggest clonotypes.

The germline ends are 5 bases apart after V is trimmed by 2 bases and J by 4 bases. From the cysteine up to the phenylalanine, the CDR3 has a length of 12 residues. The entry retains the CDR3 DNA only, 36 bases that are in frame from base 1. CDR1 and CDR2 were assigned from the germline V gene (reference sequence) as GTSNPN and SVGIG. The sample's time point label, decoded: newly diagnosed GD, antithyroid drugs for less than 3 months. For both TCR sequencing and RNA sequencing, RNA was extracted from PBMCs in TRIzol. The diagnosis of Graves' disease followed American Thyroid Association guidelines. Patients for the study were recruited at an endocrinology department in Xi'an, China. Each patient gave 7 to 9.5 milliliters of peripheral blood, collected in an EDTA anticoagulant tube. PBMCs were isolated by Ficoll Paque Plus density gradient separation without further T cell sorting. An Agilent 2100 Bioanalyzer and agarose gel were used to assess RNA quality, and a NanoDrop 2000 was used to measure RNA concentration.

These data were also reused for a study on T cells in Graves' hyperthyroidism and ophthalmopathy. The second source states: A patient counted as having stable Graves' hyperthyroidism if no progression to ophthalmopathy occurred over 18 months of follow-up. Hyperthyroidism patients were aged 18 to 65 years and newly diagnosed, with disease duration of less than 2 months. Patients with uncontrolled infections, other autoimmune diseases, pregnancy or lactation were excluded. Diagnoses relied on clinical symptoms, serum thyroxine and TRAb, thyroid ultrasound and orbital computed tomography. For the first round of RT-PCR on the TCR CDR3, the HTBI primer set was used together with the Qiagen OneStep RT-PCR kit. Most expanded thyroid clonotypes (frequency above 0.001) were also detected in blood, suggesting blood repertoires may reflect thyroid immune responses. Ophthalmopathy was separated from stable hyperthyroidism by a 13 V-J signature model, with over 85% sensitivity and about 81% specificity obtained in cross-validation and 80%/75% obtained in testing. In validation, the model predicted progression to ophthalmopathy a median of 6.5 months before onset, with about 67% sensitivity and just under 75% specificity. A discovery cohort of approximately 100 patients, 43 with Graves' ophthalmopathy and 55 to 65 with stable Graves' hyperthyroidism, was used to find distinguishing TCR V-J signatures. An independent validation cohort of 18 to 20 hyperthyroidism patients and more than 15 patients who later progressed to ophthalmopathy tested prospective prediction of ophthalmopathy. The roughly 100 discovery patients were randomly divided into training and test sets at a 7:3 ratio. In about 6 Graves' hyperthyroidism patients, the study also compared T-cell repertoires from thyroid tissue with T-cell repertoires from blood. Following sampling, methimazole starting at 30 mg daily was given to hyperthyroidism patients, and high-dose intravenous methylprednisolone was given to ophthalmopathy patients. The libraries were constructed in a second round of multiplex PCR and then size-selected and purified. Sequencing of the libraries was done on an Illumina HiSeq2000 using paired-end 100 bp reads. SOAPnuke was used to process the raw data, throwing out any read that contained adapters or uncalled bases, had a mean Phred below 15, or lacked an exact constant-primer or identifier match. High-quality paired reads were merged using COPE v1.2.5, and each unique nucleotide sequence was defined as a clonotype. Clonotypes were aligned to IMGT TRBV, TRBD and TRBJ reference segments using MiTCR v1.1. The analysis included only V-J combinations with a frequency above 0.0001, which together covered 99.2% of the repertoires. A TCS score was defined as the ratio between F50 (clonal expansion) and ExV (chaos), using BLOSUM62-based TCRdist between CDR3 peptides within each V-J. Welch's t-statistics and random forest reduced around 520 V-J features to 13, which were used in a naive Bayes classifier (R e1071). No statistical method was used to fix the sample size in advance, and group allocation was not hidden from the investigators. According to the paper, TCR Vbeta CDR3 sequencing was carried out on about 140 peripheral blood samples, which came from fewer than 50 ophthalmopathy, about 75 hyperthyroidism and some 17 progressor patients.

The chain is assembled from TRBV30 and TRBJ1-4; no D gene is confidently identified. The sequenced sample was peripheral blood mononuclear cells (PBMCs), obtained at new diagnosis, from a patient treated with antithyroid drugs. The source is a woman aged 35-60 years with Graves disease. Donor details come from another sample of the same person, matched by shared clones. The CDR3 loop reads CAWSPNNEKLFF. The DNA sequence follows: TGTGCCTGGAGTCCAAATAATGAAAAACTGTTTTTT. The full variable domain, with segments outside the CDR3 supplied by the reference TRBV30 and TRBJ1-4 proteins, appears as SQTIHQWPATLVQPVGSPLSLECTVEGTSNPNLYWYRQAAGRGLQLLFYSVGIGQISSEVPQNLSASRPQDRQFILSSKKLLLSDSGFYLCAWSPNNEKLFFGSGTQLSVL.